The subject of this entry is one TCR beta chain. The data were taken from a study of cytomegalovirus exposure and HLA in healthy donors. Measured with immunoSEQ multiplex PCR; TCRdb has only the in-frame clones, and not every one. The table records 45,000 to 65,000 clones, about 88% of them present only once. V shed 0 bases and J 5 bases; nucleotides not matched to a gene: 6. The CDR3 has 15 residues. Germline V CDR1 and CDR2: SGDLS, YYNGEE. Sequenced material: PBMCs. V gene TRBV9 combines with J gene TRBJ2-7, with 9 bases lining up with TRBD2. The receptor was isolated from a young woman in good health and CMV-seronegative. The CDR3 DNA reads TGTGCCAGCAGCGTAGGGCTAGCGGGAAAGGACGAGCAGTACTTC. It encodes CASSVGLAGKDEQYF.